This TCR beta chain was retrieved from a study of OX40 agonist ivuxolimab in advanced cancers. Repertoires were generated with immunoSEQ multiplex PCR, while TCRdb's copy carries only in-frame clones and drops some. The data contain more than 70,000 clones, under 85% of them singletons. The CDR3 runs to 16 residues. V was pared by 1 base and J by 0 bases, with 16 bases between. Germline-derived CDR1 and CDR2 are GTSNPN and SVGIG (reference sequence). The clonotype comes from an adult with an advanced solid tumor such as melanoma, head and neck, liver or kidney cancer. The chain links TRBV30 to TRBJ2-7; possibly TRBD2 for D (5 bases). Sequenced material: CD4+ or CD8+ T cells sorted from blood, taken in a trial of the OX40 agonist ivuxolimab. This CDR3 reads CAWSAAGTPHSYEQYF. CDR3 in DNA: TGTGCCTGGAGTGCCGCGGGCACCCCGCACTCCTACGAGCAGTACTTC.